This T cell receptor (beta chain) was observed in a study of T cell clones after liver transplantation (dated by TCRdb to the late 2010s). Notes on the research overall: Samples were obtained from ITN030ST, a randomized trial in which withdrawal of immunosuppression was attempted within 2 years of liver transplantation. As an antigen-independent comparator for donor-reactive sequences, third party-reactive TCRbeta sequences were also identified from pre-transplant MLRs. Until randomization at 12-24 months post-transplant, subjects were given standard immunosuppression, with no induction therapy. The study cohort included 8 liver transplant recipients, of whom 3 were classified as tolerant and 5 as non-tolerant. Donor-reactive T cell clones were identified by TCRbeta sequencing following a pre-transplant mixed lymphocyte reaction and were subsequently tracked in post-transplant blood. Blood samples were collected pre-transplant, pre-randomization before withdrawal, and post-randomization after either complete withdrawal or failed withdrawal. Of the eight recipients, a few were HCV-positive, while the remaining recipients had been transplanted for non-autoimmune, non-viral indications. To count as tolerant, a recipient had to stay completely off immunosuppression for at least one year without liver enzymes climbing beyond twice the upper limit of normal. Overall study outcomes, separate from this receptor: After accounting for repertoire turnover, donor-reactive detection was significantly reduced in 7 of 8 subjects for CD4 and 8 of 8 for CD8. Donor-reactive sequences decreased more than third party-reactive sequences, which suggests partial antigen-specific deletion that was not related to withdrawal success. In a couple of subjects, low numbers of available donor cells limited the measurable donor-reactive repertoire. In most of the 8 subjects, regardless of tolerance or HCV status, circulating donor-reactive CD4 TCRbeta sequences dropped significantly post-transplant. Because allograft tissue specimens were not available, migration of donor-reactive T cells into the graft, rather than deletion, may have occurred. Because of small, heterogeneous patient numbers and non-standardized post-transplant time points, the conclusions were only preliminary.

Its CDR3 holds 14 amino acids, cysteine through phenylalanine. Only the CDR3 region is kept as DNA, spanning 42 bases read in frame from base 1. The germline V gene encodes CDR1 LGHNA and CDR2 YSLEER. Trimming at the junction amounts to 1 base on V and 6 bases on J, and the germline ends lie 9 bases apart. Per the publication, the time point label means: pre-transplant. Unstimulated PBMCs, after thawing, were stained for CD3, CD4 and CD8 and then FACS-sorted into CD3+CD4+ and CD3+CD8+ populations. Each of the 8 studied subjects was randomized to immunosuppression withdrawal. The Qiagen DNeasy Blood and Tissue Kit was used for genomic DNA isolation. To note about this clone: This clone's antigen is unknown. Base qualities are not recorded, but no much larger clone differs from it by a single base.

Frozen genomic DNA underwent high-throughput TCRbeta CDR3 sequencing by immunoSEQ, including PCR amplification, mapping, bias correction and internal controls. Turning to the authors' computational methods: Only productive rearrangements were retained, with each unique TCRbeta sequence defined by its CDR3 nucleotide sequence together with its V and J gene. A sequence counted as donor-reactive only if the sequence showed at least 5-fold expansion in CFSE-low cells compared with unstimulated pre-transplant cells and had a frequency of at least 0.01%. To ensure at least 90% detection power, minimum frequency thresholds were set for each subject based on that subject's lowest-template unstimulated sample. Jensen-Shannon divergence between the top 1000 TCRbeta sequences post-transplant and pre-transplant was used to measure repertoire turnover. Two-sided Fisher's exact tests were used to test for changes in how often donor-reactive sequences were detected. This is the immuneACCESS table as TCRdb keeps it, with only in-frame sequences that have V and J called. A part of the clones is gone; compared with another copy, unresolved V genes explain less than half, and the rest is unexplained. The DNA was the basis for D and trimming; V, J and clone size are from that table. Across this sample there are under 90,000 clones, with 75% to 85% seen only once. Jointly, the top ten make up approximately 0.6% of the sample.

The V and J segments used are TRBV4-3 and TRBJ1-4, with no confident D gene call. This material consisted of CD4+ T cells from blood, taken before liver transplant. This TCR came from a human donor who received a liver transplant. In nucleotide form, the sequence is TGCGCCAGCAGCCAAGGAGGCAATGATGAAAAACTGTTTTTT. Translation gives CASSQGGNDEKLFF.